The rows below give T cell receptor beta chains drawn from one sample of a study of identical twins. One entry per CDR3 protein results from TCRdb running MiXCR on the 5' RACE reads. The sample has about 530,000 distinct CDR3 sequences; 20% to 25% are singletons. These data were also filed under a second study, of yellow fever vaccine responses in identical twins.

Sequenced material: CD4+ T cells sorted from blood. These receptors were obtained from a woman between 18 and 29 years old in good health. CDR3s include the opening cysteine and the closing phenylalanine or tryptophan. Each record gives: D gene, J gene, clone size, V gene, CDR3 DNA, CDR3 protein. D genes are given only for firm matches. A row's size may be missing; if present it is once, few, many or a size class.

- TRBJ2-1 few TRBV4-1 TGCGCCAGCAGCCTCAGAGTAGACTCCTACAATGAGCAGTTCTTC CASSLRVDSYNEQFF
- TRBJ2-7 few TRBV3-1 TGTGCCAGCAGCCAAGTAGACAGCTCCTACGAGCAGTACTTC CASSQVDSSYEQYF
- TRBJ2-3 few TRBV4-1 TGCGCCAGCAGCCAAGAGACCAGTTCGACCACAGATACGCAGTATTTT CASSQETSSTTDTQYF
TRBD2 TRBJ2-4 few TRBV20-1 TGCAGTGCAGCAACCTATAGCGGGTGGGCCAAAAACATTCAGTACTTC CSAATYSGWAKNIQYF
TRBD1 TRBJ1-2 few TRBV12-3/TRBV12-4 TGTGCCAGCAGTTTCGGGACAGGGGGCGCAGGATGGCGAGGCTACACCTTC CASSFGTGGAGWRGYTF
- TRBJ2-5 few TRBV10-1 TGCGCCAGCAGTGAAGGTGGATGGGGGACCCAGTACTTC CASSEGGWGTQYF
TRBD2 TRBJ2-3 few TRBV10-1 TGCGCCAGCAGTGCCGGACTAGCGGGAGCGACAGATACGCAGTATTTT CASSAGLAGATDTQYF
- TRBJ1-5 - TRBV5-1 TGCGCCAGCAGCCTCGACCCTAGGGGCAATCAGCCCCAGCATTTT CASSLDPRGNQPQHF
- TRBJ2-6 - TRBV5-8 TGTGCCAGCAGCTTGTACTTTGGGGCCCCCGGGGCCAACGTCCTGACTTTC CASSLYFGAPGANVLTF
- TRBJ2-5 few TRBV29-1 TGCAGCGAAAGAAAGGGAGAGACCCAGTACTTC CSERKGETQYF
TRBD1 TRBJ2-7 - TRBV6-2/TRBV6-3 TGTGCCAGCAGTTACGTCAGGGGGATGTACGAGCAGTACTTC CASSYVRGMYEQYF
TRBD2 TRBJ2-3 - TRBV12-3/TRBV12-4 TGTGCCAGCAGTTTTTCTCCGGGAGGGCCCACAGATACGCAGTATTTT CASSFSPGGPTDTQYF
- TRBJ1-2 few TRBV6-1 TGTGCCAGCTACAGGGAAATCTATGGCTACACCTTC CASYREIYGYTF
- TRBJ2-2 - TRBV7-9 TGTGCCAGCAGCTTTCAGGATGGGGACACCGGGGAGCTGTTTTTT CASSFQDGDTGELFF
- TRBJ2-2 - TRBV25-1 TGTGCCAGCAGTGAATGGCGGGGCAGCTGGAACACCGGGGAGCTGTTTTTT CASSEWRGSWNTGELFF
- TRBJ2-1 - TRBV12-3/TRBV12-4 TGTGCCAGCAGTTTAGGGGGGCCTAAGCAGTTCTTC CASSLGGPKQFF
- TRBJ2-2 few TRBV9 TGTGCCAGCAGCGTAGTAGGGGGGGGACTAACCGGGGAGCTGTTTTTT CASSVVGGGLTGELFF
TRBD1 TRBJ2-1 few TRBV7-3 TGTGCCAGCAGCCCACAGGGGGCTCTTGGGGATGAGCAGTTCTTC CASSPQGALGDEQFF
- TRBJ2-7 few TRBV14 TGTGCCAGCAGCCAAGCGTCCGGGCCCCCCTACGAGCAGTACTTC CASSQASGPPYEQYF
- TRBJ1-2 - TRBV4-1 TGCGCCAGCAGCGACGGTGACTATGGCTACACCTTC CASSDGDYGYTF
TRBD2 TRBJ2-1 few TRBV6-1 TGTGCCAGCAGGGAACTAGCGGGAGGGTTAAGCTCCTACAATGAGCAGTTCTTC CASRELAGGLSSYNEQFF
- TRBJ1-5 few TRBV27 TGTGCCAGCAGTTTATCGGGGACCTATAGCAATCAGCCCCAGCATTTT CASSLSGTYSNQPQHF
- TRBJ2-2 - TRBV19 TGTGCCAGTAGTATCACAGGTACCACCGGGGAGCTGTTTTTT CASSITGTTGELFF
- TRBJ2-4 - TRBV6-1 TGTGCCAGCAGTGAAGCGCCTTTGACCGGGCAGGGAGGAGCCAAAAACATTCAGTACTTC CASSEAPLTGQGGAKNIQYF
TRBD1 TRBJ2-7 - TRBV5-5 TGTGCCAGCAGCTCGGGACAGGGACTGTACGAGCAGTACTTC CASSSGQGLYEQYF
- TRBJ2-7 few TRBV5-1 TGCGCCAGCAGCTTGGGCCGGGATTGGGATTACGAGCAGTACTTC CASSLGRDWDYEQYF
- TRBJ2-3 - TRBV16 TGTGCCAGCAGCCAATCGCGGCGGGTACTCACAGATACGCAGTATTTT CASSQSRRVLTDTQYF